The 25 T cell receptor beta chains below were found in one sample sequenced in a study of post-analysis software for immune sequencing data. Overall study results and limits: Five TRBV segments, including TRBV5-6, TRBV5-1 and TRBV20-1, were more frequent in patients than controls.

Their antigen targets remain unknown. cDNA libraries for TCR beta contained unique molecular identifiers. TCRdb passed the PCR reads through MiXCR, listing each CDR3 protein once. The table includes over 700,000 distinct CDR3 sequences, around 27% detected once. Material for sequencing was blood. All receptors derive from a girl between 5 and 17 years old with multiple sclerosis.

This clonotype occurred a few times. This CDR3 is CSAGRGGQGPTGTQYF. DNA of the CDR3: TGCAGTGCCGGGAGGGGAGGTCAGGGCCCAACGGGGACCCAGTACTTC. The rearrangement joins TRBV20-1 to TRBJ2-7, with 8 bases lining up with TRBD2. The end of the DNA aligns better with TRBJ2-5, so the J call may be wrong. This CDR3 spans 16 amino acids. CDR1 is DFQATT, CDR2 SNEGSKA, per germline (reference sequence).

This chain connects TRBV21-1 to TRBJ2-7; TRBD1, as called in the table, went unchecked against the DNA. TRBV21-1 is an annotated pseudogene. The CDR3 runs to 16 residues. The CDR3 spells CASTGGRQGSSYEQYF. DNA of the CDR3: TGTGCCAGCACCGGGGGGAGACAGGGGTCCTCCTACGAGCAGTACTTC.

The chain links TRBV7-8 to TRBJ2-1; TRBD1 might be the D (6 bases). Trimming removed 7 bases at V and 7 bases at J, with 14 bases between. CDR3 length equals 13 residues. Germline V gives CDR1 SGHVS, CDR2 FQNEAQ. The CDR3 bases are TGTGCCAGCATCGCGTCAGGGGTAAATGAGCAGTTCTTC. Residues: CASIASGVNEQFF.

J is TRBJ1-1 and V is TRBV6-5; TRBD1 matches 7 bases. Germline CDR1 reads MNHEY; CDR2 reads SVGAGI. This CDR3 has 15 amino acids. V gave up 0 bases and J gave up 0 bases; unmatched junction bases: 1. The CDR3 protein is CASSYSDRMNTEAFF. For the CDR3, the DNA is TGTGCCAGCAGTTACTCGGACAGGATGAACACTGAAGCTTTCTTT.

Turning to this clonotype: Mismatch with germline at one junction end may stem from a read error. The chain couples TRBV10-3 to TRBJ1-5; no definite D call. The CDR3 extends over 14 amino acids. Germline V lookup: CDR1 ENHRY, CDR2 SYGVKD. The CDR3 spells CAIGDRSGNQPQHF. The CDR3 nucleotides are TGTGCCATCGGTGACCGCAGCGGCAATCAGCCCCAGCATTTT.

The rearrangement uses TRBV10-1 and TRBJ2-1, with D perhaps matching TRBD2 (5 bases). TRBJ2-7 matches the DNA end more closely, so the J call is doubtful. The length of the CDR3 is 13 residues. Germline assignment: CDR1 WNHNN and CDR2 SYGVQD (reference sequence). CDR3 protein: CASSESGAPEQYF. The CDR3 DNA reads TGCGCCAGCAGTGAGTCGGGAGCCCCGGAGCAGTACTTC.

Many counts were recorded for this clonotype. V usage is TRBV29-1 and J usage is TRBJ1-5; 8 nucleotides match TRBD1. The CDR3 contains 13 residues. From germline, CDR1 is SQVTM and CDR2 ANQGSEA. V lost 6 bases, J lost 3 bases, and 4 bases stayed unmatched. The CDR3 DNA reads TGCAGCGTCGGACAGGGAGACAATCAGCCCCAGCATTTT. Translating it yields CSVGQGDNQPQHF.

This clonotype occurred a few times. The chain has TRBV10-3 and TRBJ2-7; D is possibly TRBD2 (5 bases). V was pared by 8 bases and J by 2 bases, with 16 bases between. CDR3 length: 14 residues. Germline CDR1 reads ENHRY; CDR2 reads SYGVKD. DNA of the CDR3: TGTGCCATCCGGGAAACTGGCAGAACCTACGAGCAGTACTTC. It is translated as CAIRETGRTYEQYF.

About this clonotype itself: The junction departs from the called germline gene at one end, perhaps through a read error. The rearrangement uses TRBV5-1 and TRBJ1-2; D is unresolved. The CDR3 extends over 13 amino acids. The germline V gene has CDR1 SGHRS and CDR2 YFSETQ. In nucleotides, the CDR3 is TGTGCCAGCAGTTACGGTTTGGGATATGGCTACACCTTC. This gives the protein CASSYGLGYGYTF.

This clonotype was observed at least ten times. The chain couples TRBV4-3 to TRBJ2-3, with 10 positions matching TRBD2. The CDR3 extends over 15 amino acids. Trimming took 0 bases from V and 6 from J; bases not matched to a gene: 3. The germline V gene has CDR1 LGHNA and CDR2 YSLEER. The CDR3, as DNA: TGCGCCAGCAGCCAAGATCTAGCGGGAGCTGATACGCAGTATTTT. Translating gives CASSQDLAGADTQYF.

This clonotype appeared a few times. The chain joins TRBV5-1 to TRBJ2-3; D is tentatively TRBD1 or TRBD2 (5 bases each). There are 14 residues in the CDR3. V lost 1 base, J lost 4 bases, and 10 bases lay in between. The germline gives CDR1 SGHRS, CDR2 YFSETQ. The CDR3 here is CASSLRPGPDTQYF. The CDR3 DNA is TGCGCCAGCAGCTTGAGGCCGGGACCAGATACGCAGTATTTT. Together with reference TRBV5-1 and TRBJ2-3, the CDR3 gives the full variable domain: KAGVTQTPRYLIKTRGQQVTLSCSPISGHRSVSWYQQTPGQGLQFLFEYFSETQRNKGNFPGRFSGRQFSNSRSEMNVSTLELGDSALYLCASSLRPGPDTQYFGPGTRLTVL.

The rearrangement uses TRBV7-9 and TRBJ1-1, with D uncertain. CDR1 is SEHNR and CDR2 is FQNEAQ in the germline V gene (reference sequence). V was shortened by 1 base and J by 5 bases, with 11 bases between the two germline ends. The CDR3 extends over 14 amino acids. The CDR3 DNA reads TGTGCCAGCAGCTTAGAGAATCGAGGGACTGAAGCTTTCTTT. Its protein is CASSLENRGTEAFF. Full variable domain (rest looked up from reference TRBV7-9 and TRBJ1-1): DTGVSQNPRHKITKRGQNVTFRCDPISEHNRLYWYRQTLGQGPEFLTYFQNEAQLEKSRLLSDRFSAERPKGSFSTLEIQRTEQGDSAMYLCASSLENRGTEAFFGQGTRLTVV.

A single count supports this clonotype. The V call is TRBV27, the J call TRBJ2-7, with a weak D call TRBD2 (6 bases). The V gene lost 3 bases and the J gene lost 2 bases, with 14 bases spanning the gap. Germline CDR1 is MNHEY and CDR2 is SMNVEV (reference sequence). CDR3 length: 15 amino acids. The CDR3 nucleotides are TGTGCCAGCAGTTTGGTCGGGGGTACGACCTACGAGCAGTACTTC. This gives the protein CASSLVGGTTYEQYF.

The V call is TRBV12-5, the J call TRBJ1-1; D remains ambiguous. Per the germline V gene, CDR1 is LGHNT and CDR2 is FRNRAP. The CDR3 is 16 residues long. Trimming shortened V by 1 base and J by 1 base, and 13 bases separated the two germline ends. Here the CDR3 reads CASGLGTARQNTEAFF. In DNA form, the CDR3 reads TGTGCTAGTGGTTTGGGTACTGCCAGACAGAACACTGAAGCTTTCTTT.

The chain carries TRBV6-6 and TRBJ2-7; perhaps TRBD2 as D (6 bases). Trimming removed 2 bases at V and 6 bases at J, with 17 bases between. The CDR3 is 15 amino acids. CDR1 is MNHNY and CDR2 is SVGAGI in the germline V gene (reference sequence). The CDR3 protein is CASSYASGLRGEQYF. In DNA form, the CDR3 reads TGTGCCAGCAGTTACGCATCGGGCCTGCGGGGCGAGCAGTACTTC.

The V and J genes are TRBV10-3 and TRBJ2-1; TRBD2 matches at 10 bases. Trimming removed 8 bases from V and 0 bases from J; junction bases left unmatched: 4. The CDR3 contains 15 residues. Germline V CDR1 and CDR2: ENHRY, SYGVKD. CDR3 sequence: CAIDPSGGSYNEQFF. The CDR3 DNA reads TGTGCCATCGACCCTAGCGGGGGCTCCTACAATGAGCAGTTCTTC.

This clonotype has a handful of counts. The chain carries TRBV7-2 and TRBJ2-3; D ambiguous. The germline CDR1 and CDR2 sequences are SGHTA and FQGNSA. V was shortened by 1 base and J by 2 bases, with 10 bases between the two germline ends. This CDR3 region has 15 residues. The CDR3 DNA is TGTGCCAGCAGCTTAGGAGCCCGAATCACAGATACGCAGTATTTT. It specifies CASSLGARITDTQYF.

In this sample, this clonotype turned up a few times. This sequence joins TRBV29-1 and TRBJ1-1; no clear D. The CDR3 is made up of 12 amino acids. Per germline, CDR1 SQVTM and CDR2 ANQGSEA. V gave up 0 bases and J gave up 8 bases, with 10 bases separating them. DNA of the CDR3: TGCAGCGTTGAAGAAGGAAGCACCGAAGCTTTCTTT. Amino acid sequence: CSVEEGSTEAFF.

This clonotype was seen a single time. The rearrangement uses TRBV24-1 and TRBJ2-1; TRBD1 matches 7 bases. This CDR3 comprises 15 residues. Losses at the gene ends were 4 bases for V and 2 bases for J; bases not matched to a gene: 4. Germline values: CDR1 KGHDR, CDR2 SFDVKD. DNA of the CDR3: TGTGCCACCAGTGACCTGACAGGGACCTACAATGAGCAGTTCTTC. This codes for CATSDLTGTYNEQFF.

This clonotype has more than one count but fewer than ten. V gene TRBV18 combines with J gene TRBJ2-5; D unclear. Germline CDR1 reads KGHSH; CDR2 reads LQKENI. Trimming shortened V by 4 bases and J by 3 bases, and 15 bases separated the two germline ends. The length of the CDR3 is 15 residues. CDR3 in DNA: TGTGCCAGCTCACTTGCCCCCCCGTGGGAAGAGACCCAGTACTTC. Residues: CASSLAPPWEETQYF.

The chain is built from TRBV28 and TRBJ1-1; unclear D gene. V was cut by 2 bases and J by 1 base, with 5 bases left in between. The CDR3 has 13 amino acids. CDR1 is MDHEN, CDR2 SYDVKM, per germline. The CDR3 nucleotides read TGTGCCAGCAGTTTAATCCAGAACACTGAAGCTTTCTTT. Its protein is CASSLIQNTEAFF. Together with reference TRBV28 and TRBJ1-1, the CDR3 gives the full variable domain: DVKVTQSSRYLVKRTGEKVFLECVQDMDHENMFWYRQDPGLGLRLIYFSYDVKMKEKGDIPEGYSVSREKKERFSLILESASTNQTSMYLCASSLIQNTEAFFGQGTRLTVV.

The table lists this clonotype with a few counts. J is TRBJ1-2 and V is TRBV6-2 or TRBV6-3, with a possible D match to TRBD1 (5 bases). V lost 7 bases, J lost 4 bases, and 13 bases lay in between. Germline V gene data show CDR1 as MNHEY and CDR2 as SVGEGT. The CDR3 is 13 residues long. The CDR3 DNA reads TGTGCCAGCATGGGGTTGGACACCTATGGCTACACCTTC. Its translation: CASMGLDTYGYTF.

This clonotype has more than one count but fewer than ten. The chain combines TRBV20-1 with TRBJ2-1; 9 nucleotides agree with TRBD2. J was trimmed by 3 bases and V by 4 bases; bases with no gene match: 10. This CDR3 has 16 residues. Germline loops: CDR1 DFQATT, CDR2 SNEGSKA (reference sequence). The CDR3, as DNA: TGCAGTGCTACTTCCGCTAGCGGGACTTTCTACAATGAGCAGTTCTTC. Its protein is CSATSASGTFYNEQFF.

This clonotype was counted only a few times. The J gene is TRBJ1-3, the V gene TRBV20-1; D is uncertain. Trimming removed 3 bases from V and 8 bases from J, with 17 bases in between. The CDR3 loop spans 14 amino acids. The germline CDR1 and CDR2 sequences are DFQATT and SNEGSKA (reference sequence). The CDR3 DNA is TGCAGTGCTAGTTTAGCGGCCTCTTGGGACACCATATATTTT. It specifies CSASLAASWDTIYF.

This clonotype was seen many times. This sequence joins TRBV6-2 or TRBV6-3 and TRBJ1-5, with 8 bases that match TRBD1. Germline CDR1 and CDR2: MNHEY and SVGEGT. V trimming: 5 bases; J trimming: 6 bases; junction bases outside the gene matches: 6. The CDR3 consists of 14 residues. The CDR3 DNA sequence: TGTGCCAGCAGTCAGGACAGGGCGGGTCAGCCCCAGCATTTT. It encodes CASSQDRAGQPQHF.